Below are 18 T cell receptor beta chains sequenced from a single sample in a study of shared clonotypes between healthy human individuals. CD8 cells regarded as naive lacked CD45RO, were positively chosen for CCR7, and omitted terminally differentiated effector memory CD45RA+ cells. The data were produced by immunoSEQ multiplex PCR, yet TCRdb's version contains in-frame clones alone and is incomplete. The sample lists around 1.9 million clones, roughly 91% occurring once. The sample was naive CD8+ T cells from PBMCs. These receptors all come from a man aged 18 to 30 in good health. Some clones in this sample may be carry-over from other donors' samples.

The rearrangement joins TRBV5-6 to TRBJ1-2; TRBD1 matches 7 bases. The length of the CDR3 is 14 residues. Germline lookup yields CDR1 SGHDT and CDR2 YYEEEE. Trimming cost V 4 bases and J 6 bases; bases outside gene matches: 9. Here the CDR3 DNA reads TGTGCCAGCAGCAGAGGAGGGACAGTAGATGGCTACACCTTC. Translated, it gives CASSRGGTVDGYTF.

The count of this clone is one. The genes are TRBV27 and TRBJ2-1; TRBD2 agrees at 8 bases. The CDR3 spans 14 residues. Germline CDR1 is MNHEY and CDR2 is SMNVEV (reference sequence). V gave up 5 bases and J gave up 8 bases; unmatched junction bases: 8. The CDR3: CASSHSGRGYEQFF. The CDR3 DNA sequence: TGTGCCAGCAGTCACAGCGGGAGAGGCTATGAGCAGTTCTTC.

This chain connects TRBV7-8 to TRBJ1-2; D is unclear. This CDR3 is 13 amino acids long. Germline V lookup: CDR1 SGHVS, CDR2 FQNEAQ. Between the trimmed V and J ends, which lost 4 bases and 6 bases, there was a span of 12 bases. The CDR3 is CASSSYPPNGYTF. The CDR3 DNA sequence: TGTGCCAGCAGCTCTTACCCCCCTAATGGCTACACCTTC.

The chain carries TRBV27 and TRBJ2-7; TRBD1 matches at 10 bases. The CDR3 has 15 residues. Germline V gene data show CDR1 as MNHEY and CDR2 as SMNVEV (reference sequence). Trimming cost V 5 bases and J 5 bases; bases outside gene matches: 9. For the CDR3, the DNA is TGTGCCAGCAGTCCGACGACAGGGGGCGCCCACGAGCAGTACTTC. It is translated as CASSPTTGGAHEQYF.

CDR3 residues: CASSFHRTSYTEAFF. The CDR3 DNA is TGTGCCAGCAGCTTTCACAGGACCTCTTACACTGAAGCTTTCTTT. The genes are TRBV7-2 and TRBJ1-1, with TRBD1 as a possible D gene (5 bases). Germline V gives CDR1 SGHTA, CDR2 FQGNSA. The CDR3 runs to 15 residues. Trimming shortened V by 3 bases and J by 3 bases, and 14 bases separated the two germline ends.

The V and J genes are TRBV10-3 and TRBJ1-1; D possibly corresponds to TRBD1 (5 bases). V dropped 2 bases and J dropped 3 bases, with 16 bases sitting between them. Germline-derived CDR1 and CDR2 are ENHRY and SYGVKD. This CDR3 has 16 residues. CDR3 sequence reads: CAISERWGSIDTEAFF. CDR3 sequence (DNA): TGTGCCATCAGTGAGAGGTGGGGCAGTATCGACACTGAAGCTTTCTTT.

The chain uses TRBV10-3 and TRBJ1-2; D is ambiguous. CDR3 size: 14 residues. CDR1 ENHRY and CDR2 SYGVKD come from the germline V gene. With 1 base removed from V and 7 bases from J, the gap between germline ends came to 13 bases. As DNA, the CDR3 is TGTGCCATCAGTGAGTTATTTACGTCCGGTGGCTACACCTTC. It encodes CAISELFTSGGYTF.

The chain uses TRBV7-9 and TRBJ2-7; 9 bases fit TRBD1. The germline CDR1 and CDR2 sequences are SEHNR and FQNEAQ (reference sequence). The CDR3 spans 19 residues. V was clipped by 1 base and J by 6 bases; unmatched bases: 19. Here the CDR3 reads CASSLGGPRDGDREGEQYF. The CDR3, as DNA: TGTGCCAGCAGCTTAGGGGGTCCCCGGGACGGGGACAGGGAGGGCGAGCAGTACTTC.

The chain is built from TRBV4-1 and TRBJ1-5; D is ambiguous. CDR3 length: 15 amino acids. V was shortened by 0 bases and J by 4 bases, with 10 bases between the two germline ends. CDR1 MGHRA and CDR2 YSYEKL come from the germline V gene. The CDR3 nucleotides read TGCGCCAGCAGCCAAGATCCTATTGGTAATCAGCCCCAGCATTTT. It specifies CASSQDPIGNQPQHF.

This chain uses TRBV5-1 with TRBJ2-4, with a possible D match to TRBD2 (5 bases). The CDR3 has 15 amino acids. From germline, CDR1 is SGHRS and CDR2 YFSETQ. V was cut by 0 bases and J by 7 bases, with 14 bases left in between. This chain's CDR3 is CASSLGRGPGNIQYF. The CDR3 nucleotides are TGCGCCAGCAGCTTGGGCAGAGGGCCGGGGAACATTCAGTACTTC.

Here the CDR3 reads CASSLMQGSNQPQHF. In DNA, the CDR3 is TGTGCCAGCAGTTTGATGCAGGGGAGCAATCAGCCCCAGCATTTT. The chain recombines TRBV27 with TRBJ1-5; weak D call: TRBD1 (6 bases). Germline CDR1 MNHEY, CDR2 SMNVEV (reference sequence). V lost 3 bases and J 1 base, leaving 10 bases between the germline ends. The CDR3 has 15 amino acids.

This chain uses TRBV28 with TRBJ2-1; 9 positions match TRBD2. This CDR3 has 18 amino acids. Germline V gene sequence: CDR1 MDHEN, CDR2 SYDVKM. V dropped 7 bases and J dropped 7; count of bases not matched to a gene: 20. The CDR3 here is CASTAGVKLAGVRNEQFF. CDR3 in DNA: TGTGCCAGCACCGCGGGGGTGAAGTTAGCGGGAGTACGTAATGAGCAGTTCTTC. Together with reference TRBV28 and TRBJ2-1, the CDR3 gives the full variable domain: DVKVTQSSRYLVKRTGEKVFLECVQDMDHENMFWYRQDPGLGLRLIYFSYDVKMKEKGDIPEGYSVSREKKERFSLILESASTNQTSMYLCASTAGVKLAGVRNEQFFGPGTRLTVL.

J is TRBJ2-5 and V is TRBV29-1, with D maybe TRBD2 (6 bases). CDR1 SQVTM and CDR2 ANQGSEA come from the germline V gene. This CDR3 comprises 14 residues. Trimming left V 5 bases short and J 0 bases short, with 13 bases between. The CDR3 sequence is CSVSPQRDQETQYF. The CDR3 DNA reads TGCAGCGTTTCCCCCCAGCGGGACCAAGAGACCCAGTACTTC.

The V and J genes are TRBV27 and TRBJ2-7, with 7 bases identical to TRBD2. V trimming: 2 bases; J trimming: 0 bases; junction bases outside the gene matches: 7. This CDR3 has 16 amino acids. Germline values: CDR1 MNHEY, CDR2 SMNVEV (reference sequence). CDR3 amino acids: CASSLEGGSSSYEQYF. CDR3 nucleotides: TGTGCCAGCAGTTTAGAGGGCGGGAGTAGCTCCTACGAGCAGTACTTC.

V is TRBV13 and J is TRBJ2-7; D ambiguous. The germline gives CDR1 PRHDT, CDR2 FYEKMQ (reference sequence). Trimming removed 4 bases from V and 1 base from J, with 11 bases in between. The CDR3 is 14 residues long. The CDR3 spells CASSSGEVSYEQYF. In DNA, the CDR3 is TGTGCCAGCAGCTCGGGTGAGGTATCCTACGAGCAGTACTTC.

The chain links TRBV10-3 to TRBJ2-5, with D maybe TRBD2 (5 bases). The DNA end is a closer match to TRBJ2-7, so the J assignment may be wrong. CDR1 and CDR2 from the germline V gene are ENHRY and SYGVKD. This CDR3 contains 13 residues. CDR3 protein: CAIGEGNSYEQYF. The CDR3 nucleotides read TGTGCCATCGGAGAGGGTAACTCCTACGAGCAGTACTTC.

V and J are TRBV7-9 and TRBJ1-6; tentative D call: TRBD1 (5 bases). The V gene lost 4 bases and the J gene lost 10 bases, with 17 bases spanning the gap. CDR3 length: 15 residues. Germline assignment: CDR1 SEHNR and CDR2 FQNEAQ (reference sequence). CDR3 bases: TGTGCCAGCAGCTACAATCTGAGGGGTGGATCACCCCTCCACTTT. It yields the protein CASSYNLRGGSPLHF.

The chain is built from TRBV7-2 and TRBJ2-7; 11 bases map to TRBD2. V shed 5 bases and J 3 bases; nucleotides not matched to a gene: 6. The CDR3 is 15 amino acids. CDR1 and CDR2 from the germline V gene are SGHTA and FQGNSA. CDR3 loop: CASSETSGMGYEQYF. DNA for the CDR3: TGTGCCAGCAGCGAGACTAGCGGGATGGGCTACGAGCAGTACTTC.